This TCR beta chain was documented in a study of beta chain features in type 1 diabetes. The whole isolated RNA underwent reverse transcription, so sequencing captured expressed TCRB transcripts. Clones were sequenced by immunoSEQ multiplex PCR, and TCRdb holds only the in-frame ones, with some missing. The table has nearly 250,000 clones, roughly two thirds seen once; the top ten hold about 0.051%. The length of the CDR3 is 14 residues. Trimming removed 5 bases at V and 1 base at J, with 9 bases between. In germline, CDR1 is LNHNV, CDR2 YYDKDF (reference sequence). Sample: naive CD4+ T cells from blood. J is TRBJ2-1 and V is TRBV15; D is possibly TRBD1 (5 bases). The TCR originated in a man aged 25-45 years in good health. The CDR3 sequence: CATSERGSYNEQFF. The CDR3, as DNA: TGTGCCACCAGCGAAAGGGGTTCCTACAATGAGCAGTTCTTC. Full variable domain (outside the CDR3, taken from reference TRBV15 and TRBJ2-1): DAMVIQNPRYQVTQFGKPVTLSCSQTLNHNVMYWYQQKSSQAPKLLFHYYDKDFNNEADTPDNFQSRRPNTSFCFLDIRSPGLGDTAMYLCATSERGSYNEQFFGPGTRLTVL.